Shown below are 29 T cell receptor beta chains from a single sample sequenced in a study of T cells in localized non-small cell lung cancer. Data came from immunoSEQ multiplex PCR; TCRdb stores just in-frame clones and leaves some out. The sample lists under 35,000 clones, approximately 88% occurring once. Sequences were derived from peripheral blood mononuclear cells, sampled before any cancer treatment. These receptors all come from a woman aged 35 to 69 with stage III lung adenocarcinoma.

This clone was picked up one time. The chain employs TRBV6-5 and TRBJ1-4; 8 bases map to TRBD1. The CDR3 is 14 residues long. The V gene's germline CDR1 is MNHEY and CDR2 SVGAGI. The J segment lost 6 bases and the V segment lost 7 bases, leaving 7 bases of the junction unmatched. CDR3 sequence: CASKAAGGDEKLFF. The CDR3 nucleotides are TGTGCCAGCAAGGCGGCAGGGGGCGATGAAAAACTGTTTTTT.

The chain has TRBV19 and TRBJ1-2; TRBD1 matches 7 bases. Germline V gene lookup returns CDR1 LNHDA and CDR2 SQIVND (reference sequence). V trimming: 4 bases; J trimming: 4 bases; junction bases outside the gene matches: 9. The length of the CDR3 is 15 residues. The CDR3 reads CASSTGQEWGYGYTF. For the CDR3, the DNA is TGTGCCAGTAGTACCGGACAGGAGTGGGGCTATGGCTACACCTTC. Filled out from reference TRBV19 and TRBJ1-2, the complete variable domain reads DGGITQSPKYLFRKEGQNVTLSCEQNLNHDAMYWYRQDPGQGLRLIYYSQIVNDFQKGDIAEGYSVSREKKESFPLTVTSAQKNPTAFYLCASSTGQEWGYGYTFGSGTRLTVV.

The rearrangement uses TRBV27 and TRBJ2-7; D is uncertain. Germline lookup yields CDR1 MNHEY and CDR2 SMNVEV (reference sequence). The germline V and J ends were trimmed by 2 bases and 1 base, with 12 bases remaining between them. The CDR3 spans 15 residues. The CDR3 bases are TGTGCCAGCAGTTTAAGTCAGGCCTCATCCTACGAGCAGTACTTC. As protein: CASSLSQASSYEQYF.

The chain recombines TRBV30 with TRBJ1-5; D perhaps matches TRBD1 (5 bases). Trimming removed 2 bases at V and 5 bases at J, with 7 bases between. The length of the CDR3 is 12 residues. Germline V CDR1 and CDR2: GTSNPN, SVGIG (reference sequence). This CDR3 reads CAWSQGDQPQHF. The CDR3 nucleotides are TGTGCCTGGAGTCAGGGAGATCAGCCCCAGCATTTT.

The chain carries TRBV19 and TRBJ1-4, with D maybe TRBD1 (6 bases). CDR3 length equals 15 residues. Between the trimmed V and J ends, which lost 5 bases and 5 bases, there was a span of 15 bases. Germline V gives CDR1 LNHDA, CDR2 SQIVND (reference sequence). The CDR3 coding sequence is TGTGCCAGTAGTCCGGACAGAGGGGCAAATGAAAAACTGTTTTTT. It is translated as CASSPDRGANEKLFF.

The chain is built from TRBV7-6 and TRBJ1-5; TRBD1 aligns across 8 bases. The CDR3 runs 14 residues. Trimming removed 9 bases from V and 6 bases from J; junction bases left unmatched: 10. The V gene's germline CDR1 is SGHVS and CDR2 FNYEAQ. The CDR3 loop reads CASTWTGPAQPQHF. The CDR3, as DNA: TGTGCCAGTACTTGGACAGGGCCGGCTCAGCCCCAGCATTTT. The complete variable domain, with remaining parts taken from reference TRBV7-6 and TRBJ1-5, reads GAGVSQSPRYKVTKRGQDVALRCDPISGHVSLYWYRQALGQGPEFLTYFNYEAQQDKSGLPNDRFSAERPEGSISTLTIQRTEQRDSAMYRCASTWTGPAQPQHFGDGTRLSIL.

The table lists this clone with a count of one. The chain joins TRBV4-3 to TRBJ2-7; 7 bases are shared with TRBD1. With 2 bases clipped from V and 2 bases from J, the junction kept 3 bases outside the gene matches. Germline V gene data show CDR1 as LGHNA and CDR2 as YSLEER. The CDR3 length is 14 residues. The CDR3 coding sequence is TGCGCCAGCAGCCAATTCCAGGGGGCCTACGAGCAGTACTTC. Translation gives CASSQFQGAYEQYF.

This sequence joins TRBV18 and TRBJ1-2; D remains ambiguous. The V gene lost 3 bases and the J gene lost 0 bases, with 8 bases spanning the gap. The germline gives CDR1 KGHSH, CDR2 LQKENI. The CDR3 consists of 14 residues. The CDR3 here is CASSPGLTNYGYTF. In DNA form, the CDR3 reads TGTGCCAGCTCACCCGGGCTTACTAACTATGGCTACACCTTC.

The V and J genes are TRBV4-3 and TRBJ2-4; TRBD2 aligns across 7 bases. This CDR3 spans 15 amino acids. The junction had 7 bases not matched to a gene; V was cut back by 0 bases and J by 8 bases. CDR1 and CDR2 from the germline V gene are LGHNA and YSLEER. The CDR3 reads CASSQEFGGGDIQYF. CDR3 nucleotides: TGCGCCAGCAGCCAAGAGTTCGGGGGAGGGGACATTCAGTACTTC.

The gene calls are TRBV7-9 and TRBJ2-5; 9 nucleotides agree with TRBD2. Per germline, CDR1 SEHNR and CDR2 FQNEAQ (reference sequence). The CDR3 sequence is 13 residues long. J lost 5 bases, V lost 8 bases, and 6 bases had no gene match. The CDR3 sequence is CASVAGEWETQYF. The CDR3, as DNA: TGTGCCAGCGTAGCGGGAGAATGGGAGACCCAGTACTTC.

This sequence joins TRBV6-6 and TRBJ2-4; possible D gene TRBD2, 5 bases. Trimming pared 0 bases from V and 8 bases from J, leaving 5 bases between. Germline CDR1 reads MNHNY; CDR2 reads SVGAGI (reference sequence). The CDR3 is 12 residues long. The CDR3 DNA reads TGTGCCAGCAGTTACTCCGGGGACATTCAGTACTTC. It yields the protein CASSYSGDIQYF.

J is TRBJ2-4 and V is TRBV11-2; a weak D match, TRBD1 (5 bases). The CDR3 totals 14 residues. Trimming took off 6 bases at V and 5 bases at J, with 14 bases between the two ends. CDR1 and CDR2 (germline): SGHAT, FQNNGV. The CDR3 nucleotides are TGTGCCAGCAGTCTCATTGGGGCACAAAACATTCAGTACTTC. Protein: CASSLIGAQNIQYF.

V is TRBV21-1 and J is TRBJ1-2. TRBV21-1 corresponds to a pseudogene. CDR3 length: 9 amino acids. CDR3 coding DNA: TGTGCCAGCAGCTTTCGGGAGGGGTTC. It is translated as CASSFREGF.

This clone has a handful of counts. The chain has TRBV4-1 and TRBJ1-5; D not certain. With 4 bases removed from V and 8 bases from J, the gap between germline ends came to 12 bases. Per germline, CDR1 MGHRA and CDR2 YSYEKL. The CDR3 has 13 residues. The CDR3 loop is CASSLAPPEPQHF. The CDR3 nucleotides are TGCGCCAGCAGCCTCGCTCCCCCCGAGCCCCAGCATTTT.

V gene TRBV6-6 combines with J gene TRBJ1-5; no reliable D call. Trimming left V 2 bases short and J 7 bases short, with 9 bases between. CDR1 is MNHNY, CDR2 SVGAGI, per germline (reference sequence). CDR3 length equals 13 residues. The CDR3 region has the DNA TGTGCCAGCAGTTACCTTTTGGGGCAGCCCCAGCATTTT. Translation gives CASSYLLGQPQHF.

CDR3 nucleotide sequence: TGTGCCAGCTCACCACGACTAGCGGGGGAAGGTGAGCAGTTCTTC. Translated, it gives CASSPRLAGEGEQFF. V and J are TRBV18 and TRBJ2-1; 12 bases are a match to TRBD2. This CDR3 spans 15 amino acids. The V gene's germline CDR1 is KGHSH and CDR2 LQKENI. V shed 1 base, J shed 9 bases, and the junction held 4 bases outside the gene matches.

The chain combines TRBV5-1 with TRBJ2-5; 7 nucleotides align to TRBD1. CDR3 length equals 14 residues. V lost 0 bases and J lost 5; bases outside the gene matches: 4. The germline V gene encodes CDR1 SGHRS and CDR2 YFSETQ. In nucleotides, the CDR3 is TGCGCCAGCAGCTTGGGACAGGGTGATGAGACCCAGTACTTC. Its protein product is CASSLGQGDETQYF.

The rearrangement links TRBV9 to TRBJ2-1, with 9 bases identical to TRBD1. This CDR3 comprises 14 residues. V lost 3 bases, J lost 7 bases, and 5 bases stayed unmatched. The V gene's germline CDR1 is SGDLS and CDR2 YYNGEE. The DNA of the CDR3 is TGTGCCAGCAGCGACAGGGGGCAATGGAATGAGCAGTTCTTC. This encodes CASSDRGQWNEQFF.

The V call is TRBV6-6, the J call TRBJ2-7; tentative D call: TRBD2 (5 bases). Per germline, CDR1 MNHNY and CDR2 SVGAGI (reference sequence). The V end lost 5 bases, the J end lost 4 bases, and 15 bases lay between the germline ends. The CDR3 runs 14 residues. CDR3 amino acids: CASSDPGTGYEQYF. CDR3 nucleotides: TGTGCCAGCAGTGACCCAGGAACGGGGTACGAGCAGTACTTC.

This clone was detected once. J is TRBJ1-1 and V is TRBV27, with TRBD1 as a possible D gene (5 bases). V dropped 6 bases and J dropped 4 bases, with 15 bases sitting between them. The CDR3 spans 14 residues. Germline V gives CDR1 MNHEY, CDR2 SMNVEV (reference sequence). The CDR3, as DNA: TGTGCCAGCAGCCAAATAAGTGGGGGCACTGAAGCTTTCTTT. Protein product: CASSQISGGTEAFF.

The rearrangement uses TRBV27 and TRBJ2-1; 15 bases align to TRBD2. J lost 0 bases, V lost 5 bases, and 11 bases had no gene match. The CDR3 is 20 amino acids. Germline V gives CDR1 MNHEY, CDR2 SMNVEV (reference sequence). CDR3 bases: TGTGCCAGCAGTATTCCCACGGGACTAGCGGGGGGAAGCTCCTACAATGAGCAGTTCTTC. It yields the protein CASSIPTGLAGGSSYNEQFF.

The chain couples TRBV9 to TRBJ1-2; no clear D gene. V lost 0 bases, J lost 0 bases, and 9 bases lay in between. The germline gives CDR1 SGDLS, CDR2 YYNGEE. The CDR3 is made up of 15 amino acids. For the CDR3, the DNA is TGTGCCAGCAGCGTAGGGCACTCCCCTAACTATGGCTACACCTTC. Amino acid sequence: CASSVGHSPNYGYTF.

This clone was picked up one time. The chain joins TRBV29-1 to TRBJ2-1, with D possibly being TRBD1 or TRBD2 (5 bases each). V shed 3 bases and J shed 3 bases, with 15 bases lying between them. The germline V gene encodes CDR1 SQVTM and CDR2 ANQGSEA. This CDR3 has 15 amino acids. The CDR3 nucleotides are TGCAGCGTTGAGGGTGGGACCATTCTCTACAATGAGCAGTTCTTC. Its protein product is CSVEGGTILYNEQFF.

The chain's CDR3 is CASSLLRSGNTIYF. In DNA, the CDR3 is TGTGCCAGCAGCCTCCTACGTTCTGGAAACACCATATATTTT. The V and J genes are TRBV5-6 and TRBJ1-3; D not certain. This CDR3 spans 14 amino acids. Germline V gene sequence: CDR1 SGHDT, CDR2 YYEEEE. V was cut by 4 bases and J by 1 base, with 9 bases left in between.

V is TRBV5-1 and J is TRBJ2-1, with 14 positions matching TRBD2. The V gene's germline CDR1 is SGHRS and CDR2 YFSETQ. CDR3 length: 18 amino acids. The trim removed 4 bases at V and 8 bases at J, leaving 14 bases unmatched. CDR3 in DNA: TGCGCCAGCAGCCCCCTTCCCCGGACTAGCGGGAGGTTCGATGAGCAGTTCTTC. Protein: CASSPLPRTSGRFDEQFF.

The CDR3 DNA is TGTGCCAGCAGCCCGACCCTCGGCCAGGGTGAGGATCAGCCCCAGCATTTT. The encoded protein is CASSPTLGQGEDQPQHF. The chain uses TRBV4-2 and TRBJ1-5; the D gene is possibly TRBD1 (5 bases). Germline V gene lookup returns CDR1 LGHNA and CDR2 YNFKEQ. V lost 4 bases, J lost 5 bases, and 21 bases lay in between. This CDR3 is built from 17 residues.

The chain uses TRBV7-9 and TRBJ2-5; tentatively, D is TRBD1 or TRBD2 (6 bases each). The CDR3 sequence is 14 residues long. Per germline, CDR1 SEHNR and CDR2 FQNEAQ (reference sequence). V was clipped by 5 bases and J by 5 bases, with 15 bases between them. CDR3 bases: TGTGCCAGCAGCCCCCCCCGGGGGCGGGAGACCCAGTACTTC. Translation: CASSPPRGRETQYF.

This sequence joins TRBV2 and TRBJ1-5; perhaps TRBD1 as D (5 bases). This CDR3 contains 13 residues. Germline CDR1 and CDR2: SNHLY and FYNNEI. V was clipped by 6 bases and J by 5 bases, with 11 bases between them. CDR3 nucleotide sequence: TGTGCCAGCAGCAGGGTGGGGGATCAGCCCCAGCATTTT. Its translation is CASSRVGDQPQHF.

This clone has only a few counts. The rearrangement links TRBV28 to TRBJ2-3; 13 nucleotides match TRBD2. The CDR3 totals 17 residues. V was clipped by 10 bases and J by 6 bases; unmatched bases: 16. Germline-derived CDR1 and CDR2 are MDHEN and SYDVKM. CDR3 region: CATIPRGLAGPGDTQYF. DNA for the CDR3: TGTGCCACCATACCGAGGGGACTAGCGGGGCCCGGGGATACGCAGTATTTT. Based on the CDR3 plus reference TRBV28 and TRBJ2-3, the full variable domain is DVKVTQSSRYLVKRTGEKVFLECVQDMDHENMFWYRQDPGLGLRLIYFSYDVKMKEKGDIPEGYSVSREKKERFSLILESASTNQTSMYLCATIPRGLAGPGDTQYFGPGTRLTVL.